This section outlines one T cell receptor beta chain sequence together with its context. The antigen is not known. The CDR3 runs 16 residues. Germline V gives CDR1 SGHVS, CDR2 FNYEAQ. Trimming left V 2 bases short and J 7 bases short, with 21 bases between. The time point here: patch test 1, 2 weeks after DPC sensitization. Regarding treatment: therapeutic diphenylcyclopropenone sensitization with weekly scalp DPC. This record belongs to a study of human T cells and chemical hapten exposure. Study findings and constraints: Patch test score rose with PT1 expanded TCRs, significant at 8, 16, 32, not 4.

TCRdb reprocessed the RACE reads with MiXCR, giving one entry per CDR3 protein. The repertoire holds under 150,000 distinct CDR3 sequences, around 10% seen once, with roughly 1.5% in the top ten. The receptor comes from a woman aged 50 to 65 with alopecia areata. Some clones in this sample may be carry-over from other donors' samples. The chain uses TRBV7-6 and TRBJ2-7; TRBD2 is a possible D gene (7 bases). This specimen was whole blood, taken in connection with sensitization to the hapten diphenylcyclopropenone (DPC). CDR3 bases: TGTGCCAGCAGCTTACCTGCCGGGACTAACCAGGGGGAGCAGTACTTC. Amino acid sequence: CASSLPAGTNQGEQYF.